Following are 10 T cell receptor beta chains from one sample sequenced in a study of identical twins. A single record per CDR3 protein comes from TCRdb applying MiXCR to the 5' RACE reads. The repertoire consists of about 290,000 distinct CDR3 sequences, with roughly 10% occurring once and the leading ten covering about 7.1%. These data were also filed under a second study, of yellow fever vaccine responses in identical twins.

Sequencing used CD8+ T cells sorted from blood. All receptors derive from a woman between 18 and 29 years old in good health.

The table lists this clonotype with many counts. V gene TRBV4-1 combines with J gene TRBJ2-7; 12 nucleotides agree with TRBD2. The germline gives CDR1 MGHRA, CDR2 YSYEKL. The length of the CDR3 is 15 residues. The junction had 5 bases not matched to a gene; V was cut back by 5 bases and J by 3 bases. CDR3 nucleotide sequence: TGCGCCAGCAGCACGACTAGCGGGAGCTTCTACGAGCAGTACTTC. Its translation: CASSTTSGSFYEQYF.

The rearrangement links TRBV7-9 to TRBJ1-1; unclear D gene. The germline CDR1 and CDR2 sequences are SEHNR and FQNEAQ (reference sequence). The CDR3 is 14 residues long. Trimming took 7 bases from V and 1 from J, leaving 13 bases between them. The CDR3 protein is CASTSLSANTEAFF. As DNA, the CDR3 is TGTGCCAGCACCTCCCTAAGTGCGAACACTGAAGCTTTCTTT.

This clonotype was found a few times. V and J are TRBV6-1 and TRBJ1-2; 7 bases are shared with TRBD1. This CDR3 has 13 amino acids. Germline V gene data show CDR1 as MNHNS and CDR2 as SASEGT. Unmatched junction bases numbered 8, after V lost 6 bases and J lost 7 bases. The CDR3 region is CASSPTGVGGYTF. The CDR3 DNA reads TGTGCCAGCAGCCCCACAGGGGTTGGTGGCTACACCTTC.

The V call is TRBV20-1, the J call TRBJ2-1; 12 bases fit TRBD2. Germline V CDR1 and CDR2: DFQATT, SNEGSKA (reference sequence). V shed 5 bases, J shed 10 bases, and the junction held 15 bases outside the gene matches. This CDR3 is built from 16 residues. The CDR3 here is CSAPPGLAGGAPEQFF. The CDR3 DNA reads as TGCAGTGCTCCTCCGGGACTAGCGGGTGGGGCTCCCGAGCAGTTCTTC.

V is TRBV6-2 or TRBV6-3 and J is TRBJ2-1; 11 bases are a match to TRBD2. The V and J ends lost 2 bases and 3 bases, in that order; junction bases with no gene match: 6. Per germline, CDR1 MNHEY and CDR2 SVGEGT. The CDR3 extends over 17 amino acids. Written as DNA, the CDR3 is TGTGCCAGCAGTTACCCCCCGGGACTAGCGGTCTACAATGAGCAGTTCTTC. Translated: CASSYPPGLAVYNEQFF.

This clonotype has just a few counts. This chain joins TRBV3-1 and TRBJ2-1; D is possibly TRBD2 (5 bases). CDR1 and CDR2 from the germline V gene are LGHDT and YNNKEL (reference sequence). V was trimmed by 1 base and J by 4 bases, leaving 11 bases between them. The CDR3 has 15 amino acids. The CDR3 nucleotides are TGTGCCAGCAGCCAAGTGGCTAGCCAATACAATGAGCAGTTCTTC. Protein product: CASSQVASQYNEQFF.

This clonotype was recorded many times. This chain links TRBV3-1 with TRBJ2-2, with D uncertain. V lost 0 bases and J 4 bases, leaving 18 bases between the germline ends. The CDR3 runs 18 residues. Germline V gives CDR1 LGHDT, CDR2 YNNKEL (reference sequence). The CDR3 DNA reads TGTGCCAGCAGCCAAGACTTCTCCCTAGAAGGATCCACCGGGGAGCTGTTTTTT. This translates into CASSQDFSLEGSTGELFF.

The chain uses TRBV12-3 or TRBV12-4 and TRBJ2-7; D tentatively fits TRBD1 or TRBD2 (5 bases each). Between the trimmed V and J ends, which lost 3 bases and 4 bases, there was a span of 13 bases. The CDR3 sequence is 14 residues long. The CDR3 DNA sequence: TGTGCCAGCAGTTTGGGACCTTTGGGGTACGAGCAGTACTTC. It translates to CASSLGPLGYEQYF.

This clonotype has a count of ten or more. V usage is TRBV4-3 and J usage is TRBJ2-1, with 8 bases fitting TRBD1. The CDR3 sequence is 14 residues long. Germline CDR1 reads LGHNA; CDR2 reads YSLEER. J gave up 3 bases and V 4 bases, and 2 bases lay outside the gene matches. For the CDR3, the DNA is TGCGCCAGCAGCCCGGACAGGGTCTACAATGAGCAGTTCTTC. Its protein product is CASSPDRVYNEQFF.

Here the CDR3 DNA reads TGTGCCAGCAGCTTATTGGGGGGCGAAGAGACCCAGTACTTC. Translating it yields CASSLLGGEETQYF. This chain links TRBV7-3 with TRBJ2-5; D might be TRBD1 or TRBD2, each matching 6 bases. The CDR3 loop spans 14 amino acids. The germline gives CDR1 SGHTA, CDR2 FQGTGA. Trimming removed 2 bases at V and 3 bases at J, with 10 bases between. Full variable domain (missing parts from reference TRBV7-3 and TRBJ2-5): GAGVSQTPSNKVTEKGKYVELRCDPISGHTALYWYRQSLGQGPEFLIYFQGTGAADDSGLPNDRFFAVRPEGSVSTLKIQRTERGDSAVYLCASSLLGGEETQYFGPGTRLLVL.